This TCR beta chain derives from a study of shared clonotypes between healthy human individuals. CDR1 is SGHRS, CDR2 YFSETQ, per germline. Between the trimmed V and J ends, which lost 3 bases and 8 bases, there was a span of 21 bases. This CDR3 has 17 amino acids. CD45RO-negative, CCR7-positively selected cells formed the naive CD8 fraction, excluding terminally differentiated effector memory CD45RA+ cells. The donor population consisted of healthy HIV-negative adults with no recent acute infections or vaccinations. TCRdb's table, derived via immunoSEQ multiplex PCR, lists solely in-frame clones and lacks some. The repertoire holds hundreds of thousands of clones, with about 91% as singletons.

The receptor comes from a man aged 30-40 years in good health. Specimen: naive CD8+ T cells sorted from blood. The chain uses TRBV5-1 and TRBJ1-6; no clear D. The chain's CDR3 is CASSSPDLNGQYSPLHF. The CDR3 region has the DNA TGCGCCAGCAGCTCCCCAGACTTAAACGGCCAGTATTCACCCCTCCACTTT.